Each of the 9 T cell receptor beta chains below was sequenced from the same sample in a study of early T cells in non-severe SARS-CoV-2 infection. MiXCR, applied by TCRdb to the 5' RACE reads, yields one record per CDR3 protein. Found here are about 61,000 distinct CDR3 sequences, under 14% of them singletons; the top ten hold about 1.5%. The sample was whole blood. The receptors shown here come from an adult who was a healthcare worker with PCR-confirmed SARS-CoV-2 infection or an uninfected control (not recorded which).

The table lists this clonotype with a few counts. The chain combines TRBV21-1 with TRBJ2-5; TRBD1 is the table's D call and was not checked against the DNA. TRBV21-1 counts as a pseudogene. CDR3 length: 14 amino acids. The CDR3 sequence is CASSSRDSKETQYF. CDR3 nucleotide sequence: TGTGCCAGCAGCTCCCGGGACAGCAAAGAGACCCAGTACTTC.

This chain joins TRBV2 and TRBJ2-7; no reliable D call. The CDR3 has 11 amino acids. Trimming pared 3 bases from V and 4 bases from J, leaving 4 bases between. The V gene's germline CDR1 is SNHLY and CDR2 FYNNEI. The CDR3 bases are TGTGCCAGCAGTGATCAATACGAGCAGTACTTC. It encodes CASSDQYEQYF.

The CDR3 DNA reads TGCAGCGTCGACCAGTGGAACGAGCAGTACTTC. It translates to CSVDQWNEQYF. V is TRBV29-1 and J is TRBJ2-7; D remains ambiguous. The CDR3 has 11 amino acids. The V end was cut by 6 bases, the J end by 5 bases, with 11 bases between. Germline assignment: CDR1 SQVTM and CDR2 ANQGSEA.

This clonotype was seen repeatedly, ten times or more. This chain connects TRBV2 to TRBJ2-1, with D perhaps given as TRBD1 or TRBD2 (5 bases each). V was trimmed by 8 bases and J by 7 bases, leaving 12 bases between them. Germline assignment: CDR1 SNHLY and CDR2 FYNNEI. This CDR3 spans 12 amino acids. The CDR3 sequence: CASRTEGNEQFF. The CDR3 bases are TGTGCCAGCCGGACTGAGGGGAATGAGCAGTTCTTC. The whole variable domain, remainder taken from reference TRBV2 and TRBJ2-1, is EPEVTQTPSHQVTQMGQEVILRCVPISNHLYFYWYRQILGQKVEFLVSFYNNEISEKSEIFDDQFSVERPDGSNFTLKIRSTKLEDSAMYFCASRTEGNEQFFGPGTRLTVL.

This clonotype was counted at least ten times. This sequence joins TRBV7-3 and TRBJ2-6; maybe TRBD1 (6 bases). The CDR3 has 17 amino acids. Germline CDR1 reads SGHTA; CDR2 reads FQGTGA. Trimming pared 5 bases from V and 4 bases from J, leaving 18 bases between. The CDR3 sequence: CASSPRRPGVGANVLTF. CDR3 in DNA: TGTGCCAGCAGCCCGAGGCGGCCAGGGGTCGGGGCCAACGTCCTGACTTTC. The full variable domain, in which reference TRBV7-3 and TRBJ2-6 provide the parts outside the CDR3, is GAGVSQTPSNKVTEKGKYVELRCDPISGHTALYWYRQSLGQGPEFLIYFQGTGAADDSGLPNDRFFAVRPEGSVSTLKIQRTERGDSAVYLCASSPRRPGVGANVLTFGAGSRLTVL.

The V and J genes are TRBV5-1 and TRBJ2-3; TRBD2 matches at 7 bases. This CDR3 contains 14 residues. Germline-derived CDR1 and CDR2 are SGHRS and YFSETQ. V trimming: 4 bases; J trimming: 6 bases; junction bases outside the gene matches: 8. The chain's CDR3 is CASSPQDSGDTQYF. The CDR3 nucleotides are TGCGCCAGCAGCCCGCAGGATAGCGGGGATACGCAGTATTTT.

This clonotype showed up just a few times. The chain is built from TRBV4-3 and TRBJ1-1; no definite D call. The CDR3 contains 14 residues. The germline V and J ends were trimmed by 0 bases and 5 bases, with 10 bases remaining between them. Germline-derived CDR1 and CDR2 are LGHNA and YSLEER. The CDR3 loop is CASSQEVQRTEAFF. CDR3 coding DNA: TGCGCCAGCAGCCAAGAGGTCCAACGGACTGAAGCTTTCTTT.

This clonotype appeared a few times. The chain employs TRBV6-6 and TRBJ1-1, with D perhaps matching TRBD1 (5 bases). Trimming cost V 2 bases and J 4 bases, with 14 bases left between them. The CDR3 extends over 15 amino acids. Per the germline V gene, CDR1 is MNHNY and CDR2 is SVGAGI (reference sequence). The CDR3 loop is CASSYGAGVGTEAFF. CDR3 sequence (DNA): TGTGCCAGCAGTTACGGGGCGGGGGTTGGCACTGAAGCTTTCTTT.

At least ten counts were recorded for this clonotype. This chain connects TRBV12-3 or TRBV12-4 to TRBJ2-3; 8 nucleotides align to TRBD2. The CDR3 spans 17 residues. V lost 7 bases, J lost 2 bases, and 14 bases stayed unmatched. The CDR3 DNA is TGTGCCAGCATCTTAGGGGCGGGGGGTTTTCACACAGATACGCAGTATTTT. This encodes CASILGAGGFHTDTQYF.